The clone carrying this T cell receptor beta chain was picked up many times. Antigen unknown. Unfractionated PBMC were spiked with known numbers of KT2 clone cells. The sample originates from a study of quantifying T cell responses using KT2 cells. Study summary: RNA was reverse transcribed with TCR alpha and beta constant-region primers. Estimated efficiency of the T4 ligation step was above 8% under optimum conditions.

Study-wide points: The number of KT2 alpha and beta sequences was a linear function of input KT2 cells. Very high KT2 spike-in numbers caused saturation in KT2 sequence detection.

Each cDNA got a UMI-containing oligo ligated at its 3' end. First-round PCR used 4 to 5 cycles and beta primers RC1.1 and RC1.2 covering TRBC1 and TRBC2. Via MiXCR, TCRdb re-called the UMI-ligation and nested PCR reads, giving one row per CDR3 protein. This table has around 44,000 distinct CDR3 sequences, over 15% appearing once. The TCR was taken from a human donor. The sample comprised PBMCs spiked with cells of the T cell clone KT2.

The CDR3 sequence is CASSVGGPNEQFF. CDR3 nucleotides: TGTGCCAGCAGCGTAGGGGGCCCCAATGAGCAGTTCTTC. V and J are TRBV12-3 or TRBV12-4 and TRBJ2-1, with 7 bases aligning to TRBD1. The CDR3 loop spans 13 amino acids. Germline trimming cut 6 bases from V and 6 bases from J; bases unmatched to any gene: 5.